The present T cell receptor beta chain was sequenced within a study of shared clonotypes between healthy human individuals. Study outcomes and limitations: Sampling included only blood; tissue repertoires likely differ.

Note on this clone: The antigen remains unidentified.

Donation came from healthy HIV-negative adults that had no recent acute infections or vaccinations. CD4+ cell separation produced CD45RA+ naive and CD45RA-negative memory subsets. This CDR3 is 15 amino acids long. Germline V gene lookup returns CDR1 LGHNA and CDR2 YSLEER. The V gene lost 2 bases and the J gene lost 2 bases, with 10 bases spanning the gap. Here immunoSEQ multiplex PCR was the method, and the copy in TCRdb shows in-frame clones only, minus some. The table includes about 2,500,000 clones, 90% to 95% detected once. The chain joins TRBV4-3 to TRBJ1-3; D is possibly TRBD1 (6 bases). Material: naive CD4+ T cells sorted from blood. As for subset: CD45RA+ positively selected. The clonotype was recovered from a man younger than 35 in good health. The CDR3 bases are TGCGCCAGCAGCCAACAACAGGGCACTGGAAACACCATATATTTT. Encoded protein: CASSQQQGTGNTIYF.